This entry lists 6 T cell receptor beta chains sequenced from one sample in a study of T cell repertoires in cytomegalovirus infection. TCRdb itself ran the reads through MiXCR, one entry per CDR3 protein. The data hold about 500,000 distinct CDR3 sequences, with roughly a third observed a single time. Their cognate antigens are unknown. The sequencing here drew on cultured PBMCs, taken from culture after CMV antigen stimulation. The origin of the receptors is a human donor in good health (CMV status not recorded). Some clones in this sample may be carry-over from other donors' samples.

V usage is TRBV18 and J usage is TRBJ2-7; no definite D call. CDR1 is KGHSH and CDR2 is LQKENI in the germline V gene. The CDR3 consists of 13 residues. The ends were cut back, 6 bases at V and 5 bases at J, with 14 bases in the middle. CDR3 nucleotide sequence: TGTGCCAGCTCGCAAATGAGGACGGACGAGCAGTACGTC. Protein sequence: CASSQMRTDEQYV.

This clonotype has only a few counts. The chain uses TRBV29-1 and TRBJ2-7; 9 bases align to TRBD2. The germline V gene has CDR1 SQVTM and CDR2 ANQGSEA. The CDR3 length is 13 residues. J lost 4 bases, V lost 4 bases, and 5 bases had no gene match. In DNA, the CDR3 is TGCAGCGTTGCGGCGGGAGGGTCGTACGAGCAGTACTTC. Amino acids: CSVAAGGSYEQYF.

V gene TRBV12-3 or TRBV12-4 combines with J gene TRBJ2-2, with TRBD1 matching over 8 bases. Unmatched junction bases numbered 18, after V lost 5 bases and J lost 7 bases. The CDR3 has 18 amino acids. DNA of the CDR3: TGTGCCAGCAGTCGCCTCGCTAACAGGGGGGTAAAGGGCGGGGAGCTGTTTTTT. Protein product: CASSRLANRGVKGGELFF.

This clonotype has only a few counts. The chain recombines TRBV12-3 or TRBV12-4 with TRBJ1-6, with D maybe TRBD1 (5 bases). V was trimmed by 6 bases and J by 3 bases, leaving 12 bases between them. The CDR3 covers 15 residues. The CDR3 DNA reads TGTGCCAGCAGGTCGACAGATAACTATAATTCACCCCTCCACTTT. Its protein is CASRSTDNYNSPLHF.

Only a few counts were recorded for this clonotype. The chain is built from TRBV6-5 and TRBJ2-1; D perhaps matches TRBD1 (7 bases). Germline CDR1 MNHEY, CDR2 SVGAGI. CDR3 length: 17 residues. V was pared by 4 bases and J by 5 bases, with 21 bases between. As DNA, the CDR3 is TGTGCCAGCAGTTTAGTGGGCCGACAGGGAGGTGACAATGAGCAGTTCTTC. Encoded protein: CASSLVGRQGGDNEQFF.

This clonotype was observed at least ten times. The chain combines TRBV19 with TRBJ1-3, with TRBD1 matching over 7 bases. With 3 bases clipped from V and 8 bases from J, the junction kept 7 bases outside the gene matches. The germline gives CDR1 LNHDA, CDR2 SQIVND (reference sequence). The CDR3 runs to 14 residues. The DNA for the CDR3 is TGTGCCAGTAGTATTCCCGGGACAGAAGACACCATATATTTT. Amino acids: CASSIPGTEDTIYF.